One and the same sample provided the 32 T cell receptor beta chains below, sequenced in a study of CD8 T cells in Susac syndrome (dated by TCRdb to between 2018 and 2021). Library preparation was by the immunoSEQ multiplex PCR assay. RNA was extracted with the RNeasy kit and roughly 0.45 to 1 ug was reverse transcribed using random hexamers. Using fastp trimming at Q25 and MiXCR clonotype assembly, TCRdb reanalyzed the public sequencing data and kept in-frame beta chains. Every distinct CDR3 protein forms one entry, paired with its most common genes and DNA. In this sample the table shows roughly 400,000 distinct CDR3 sequences, around 85% of which occur a single time. The ten biggest clones cover around 0.12% of the sample. Source material: CD8+ T cells from PBMCs. These receptors were taken from a human donor with multiple sclerosis.

The chain uses TRBV19 and TRBJ2-5; no clear D gene. The V end was cut by 3 bases, the J end by 5 bases, with 10 bases between. The CDR3 extends over 13 amino acids. Germline values: CDR1 LNHDA, CDR2 SQIVND (reference sequence). The CDR3 is CASSIVLFETQYF. CDR3 DNA sequence: TGTGCCAGTAGTATCGTTCTGTTCGAGACCCAGTACTTC.

The V and J genes are TRBV5-1 and TRBJ1-5; D is perhaps TRBD1 (5 bases). The germline V gene encodes CDR1 SGHRS and CDR2 YFSETQ. The CDR3 sequence is 15 residues long. The ends were cut back, 2 bases at V and 7 bases at J, with 16 bases in the middle. CDR3 nucleotide sequence: TGCGCCAGCAGCTTTGGGGGACTTACAGGACAGCCCCAGCATTTT. Amino acids: CASSFGGLTGQPQHF.

A single count supports this clonotype. The chain couples TRBV4-1 to TRBJ2-7; 8 positions match TRBD1. The CDR3 sequence is 16 residues long. Losses at the gene ends were 1 base for V and 0 bases for J; bases not matched to a gene: 5. CDR1 MGHRA and CDR2 YSYEKL come from the germline V gene. For the CDR3, the DNA is TGCGCCAGCAGCCAAGTGACAGGGGCGGACTCCTACGAGCAGTACTTC. Protein sequence: CASSQVTGADSYEQYF.

The chain uses TRBV30 and TRBJ2-7; 11 bases line up with TRBD1. Germline CDR1 GTSNPN, CDR2 SVGIG (reference sequence). The CDR3 spans 14 residues. J lost 4 bases, V lost 2 bases, and 4 bases had no gene match. The DNA for the CDR3 is TGTGCCTGGAGTATGGGGACAGGGGGATACGAGCAGTACTTC. This translates into CAWSMGTGGYEQYF. Looking up the rest from reference TRBV30 and TRBJ2-7 gives the full variable domain: SQTIHQWPATLVQPVGSPLSLECTVEGTSNPNLYWYRQAAGRGLQLLFYSVGIGQISSEVPQNLSASRPQDRQFILSSKKLLLSDSGFYLCAWSMGTGGYEQYFGPGTRLTVT.

V gene TRBV4-1 combines with J gene TRBJ1-2; a weak D match, TRBD1 (5 bases). The CDR3 spans 14 residues. Trimming took off 1 base at V and 6 bases at J, with 12 bases between the two ends. Per germline, CDR1 MGHRA and CDR2 YSYEKL. The CDR3 here is CASSQGTRADGYTF. In nucleotides, the CDR3 is TGCGCCAGCAGCCAAGGAACCAGGGCGGATGGCTACACCTTC.

The chain employs TRBV6-1 and TRBJ2-7; unclear D gene. This CDR3 region has 13 residues. Trimming shortened V by 1 base and J by 3 bases, and 7 bases separated the two germline ends. Germline CDR1 MNHNS, CDR2 SASEGT. CDR3 sequence reads: CASSEGLNYEQYF. The CDR3, as DNA: TGTGCCAGCAGTGAAGGACTCAACTACGAGCAGTACTTC.

This sequence joins TRBV27 and TRBJ1-1; D is uncertain. Germline V lookup: CDR1 MNHEY, CDR2 SMNVEV (reference sequence). Trimming cost V 5 bases and J 0 bases, with 10 bases left between them. This CDR3 region has 14 residues. The CDR3 bases are TGTGCCAGCAGTCCGGGAAACTTGAACACTGAAGCTTTCTTT. This sequence encodes CASSPGNLNTEAFF.

The V gene is TRBV5-4, the J gene TRBJ1-2, with a tentative D call TRBD1 (5 bases). This CDR3 has 14 amino acids. V was cut by 0 bases and J by 3 bases, with 9 bases left in between. Per germline, CDR1 SGHNT and CDR2 YYREEE (reference sequence). This CDR3 is CASSLGGEDYGYTF. The CDR3 DNA follows: TGTGCCAGCAGCTTGGGAGGGGAGGACTATGGCTACACCTTC.

The gene calls are TRBV27 and TRBJ2-7; TRBD2 might be the D (5 bases). With 4 bases removed from V and 2 bases from J, the gap between germline ends came to 12 bases. The CDR3 covers 14 residues. CDR1 is MNHEY, CDR2 SMNVEV, per germline (reference sequence). The chain's CDR3 is CASSSTDSPYEQYF. The CDR3 DNA reads as TGTGCCAGCAGTTCCACGGACTCTCCCTACGAGCAGTACTTC.

The genes are TRBV27 and TRBJ2-2, with D perhaps TRBD2 (5 bases). The CDR3 sequence is 14 residues long. Germline V gene sequence: CDR1 MNHEY, CDR2 SMNVEV (reference sequence). Trimming cost V 3 bases and J 4 bases, with 9 bases left between them. CDR3 sequence: CASSFETTTGELFF. The CDR3 DNA reads TGTGCCAGCAGTTTTGAGACTACCACCGGGGAGCTGTTTTTT.

The J gene is TRBJ1-2, the V gene TRBV19; D not resolved. Trimming removed 6 bases at V and 7 bases at J, with 12 bases between. Germline V gives CDR1 LNHDA, CDR2 SQIVND (reference sequence). The CDR3 is 12 amino acids. The DNA for the CDR3 is TGTGCCAGTAGATACGGTGCCGTTGGCTACACCTTC. Translation: CASRYGAVGYTF. Full variable domain (outside the CDR3, taken from reference TRBV19 and TRBJ1-2): DGGITQSPKYLFRKEGQNVTLSCEQNLNHDAMYWYRQDPGQGLRLIYYSQIVNDFQKGDIAEGYSVSREKKESFPLTVTSAQKNPTAFYLCASRYGAVGYTFGSGTRLTVV.

The rearrangement joins TRBV7-6 to TRBJ1-1; possible D gene TRBD1, 5 bases. Germline values: CDR1 SGHVS, CDR2 FNYEAQ. This CDR3 has 15 amino acids. Trimming pared 0 bases from V and 1 base from J, leaving 9 bases between. This CDR3 is CASSLAWGENTEAFF. The CDR3 coding sequence is TGTGCCAGCAGCTTAGCGTGGGGCGAGAACACTGAAGCTTTCTTT.

The chain joins TRBV19 to TRBJ1-1; no clear D. CDR3 length: 13 residues. Germline values: CDR1 LNHDA, CDR2 SQIVND (reference sequence). Trimming removed 0 bases from V and 1 base from J, with 3 bases in between. The CDR3 loop reads CASSIEKNTEAFF. CDR3 bases: TGTGCCAGTAGTATAGAAAAGAACACTGAAGCTTTCTTT. Supplemented by reference TRBV19 and TRBJ1-1, the full variable domain reads DGGITQSPKYLFRKEGQNVTLSCEQNLNHDAMYWYRQDPGQGLRLIYYSQIVNDFQKGDIAEGYSVSREKKESFPLTVTSAQKNPTAFYLCASSIEKNTEAFFGQGTRLTVV.

V usage is TRBV18 and J usage is TRBJ2-1, with TRBD1 as a possible D gene (5 bases). CDR3 length equals 16 residues. Germline assignment: CDR1 KGHSH and CDR2 LQKENI. V lost 3 bases and J lost 5, with 17 bases in between. The CDR3 loop reads CASSPGQGDAHNEQFF. For the CDR3, the DNA is TGTGCCAGCTCACCTGGCCAGGGTGACGCCCACAATGAGCAGTTCTTC. Filled out from reference TRBV18 and TRBJ2-1, the complete variable domain reads NAGVMQNPRHLVRRRGQEARLRCSPMKGHSHVYWYRQLPEEGLKFMVYLQKENIIDESGMPKERFSAEFPKEGPSILRIQQVVRGDSAAYFCASSPGQGDAHNEQFFGPGTRLTVL.

The CDR3 spells CASSPASTEAFF. The CDR3 nucleotides are TGTGCCAGCAGCCCCGCCAGCACTGAAGCTTTCTTT. The chain has TRBV3-1 and TRBJ1-1; unclear D gene. The CDR3 is 12 residues long. The V gene lost 4 bases and the J gene lost 4 bases, with 7 bases spanning the gap. Germline V lookup: CDR1 LGHDT, CDR2 YNNKEL (reference sequence). Full variable domain (missing parts from reference TRBV3-1 and TRBJ1-1): DTAVSQTPKYLVTQMGNDKSIKCEQNLGHDTMYWYKQDSKKFLKIMFSYNNKELIINETVPNRFSPKSPDKAHLNLHINSLELGDSAVYFCASSPASTEAFFGQGTRLTVV.

This clonotype was seen a single time. V is TRBV12-2 and J is TRBJ1-5; the table's D gene call, TRBD1, was not cross checked with the DNA. TRBV12-2 is a listed pseudogene. This CDR3 is 16 amino acids long. The chain's CDR3 is CASRNKPGQDHQPQHF. CDR3 in DNA: TGTGCAAGTCGCAACAAACCCGGACAGGACCATCAGCCCCAGCATTTT.

V gene TRBV27 combines with J gene TRBJ1-2; the match to TRBD1 covers 7 bases. The CDR3 sequence is 16 residues long. V lost 5 bases, J lost 4 bases, and 13 bases stayed unmatched. Germline V gene data show CDR1 as MNHEY and CDR2 as SMNVEV (reference sequence). CDR3 in amino acids: CASSPRAGGTVYGYTF. CDR3 sequence (DNA): TGTGCCAGCAGTCCGAGGGCAGGGGGGACCGTCTATGGCTACACCTTC.

The chain couples TRBV7-9 to TRBJ2-7, with no clear D. Germline CDR1 SEHNR, CDR2 FQNEAQ (reference sequence). CDR3 size: 14 residues. Trimming took off 5 bases at V and 0 bases at J, with 11 bases between the two ends. Here the CDR3 DNA reads TGTGCCAGCAGCATCGACTGGAACTCCTACGAGCAGTACTTC. Its translation is CASSIDWNSYEQYF.

The chain joins TRBV29-1 to TRBJ2-7; D perhaps matches TRBD2 (6 bases). V was shortened by 7 bases and J by 6 bases, with 10 bases between the two germline ends. Germline lookup yields CDR1 SQVTM and CDR2 ANQGSEA. This CDR3 is 10 amino acids long. The chain's CDR3 is CSAFGSEQYF. The DNA for the CDR3 is TGCAGCGCCTTCGGGAGCGAGCAGTACTTC.

V is TRBV6-5 and J is TRBJ1-2; D uncertain. Per the germline V gene, CDR1 is MNHEY and CDR2 is SVGAGI. The V and J ends lost 5 bases and 4 bases respectively, with 17 bases between them. The CDR3 is made up of 15 amino acids. CDR3 loop: CASSPREGYTYGYTF. The CDR3 DNA follows: TGTGCCAGCAGTCCGCGGGAGGGATATACCTATGGCTACACCTTC.

V is TRBV15 and J is TRBJ2-7, with D perhaps matching TRBD2 (5 bases). Germline V CDR1 and CDR2: LNHNV, YYDKDF (reference sequence). This CDR3 is built from 14 residues. Trimming pared 1 base from V and 2 bases from J, leaving 9 bases between. DNA of the CDR3: TGTGCCACCAGCAGAGGAGCGGAAGCCTACGAGCAGTACTTC. Protein product: CATSRGAEAYEQYF.

The chain employs TRBV30 and TRBJ1-5; no definite D call. Trimming took 1 base from V and 5 from J, leaving 12 bases between them. The CDR3 covers 14 residues. The germline V gene encodes CDR1 GTSNPN and CDR2 SVGIG (reference sequence). The CDR3 sequence: CAWSDPGPDQPQHF. CDR3 DNA sequence: TGTGCCTGGAGTGATCCAGGCCCGGATCAGCCCCAGCATTTT.

The CDR3 spells CASRGGPGEQYF. Written as DNA, the CDR3 is TGTGCCAGCAGGGGCGGACCTGGGGAGCAGTACTTC. The chain is built from TRBV7-9 and TRBJ2-7, with no clear D. V lost 6 bases and J 7 bases, leaving 13 bases between the germline ends. CDR1 SEHNR and CDR2 FQNEAQ come from the germline V gene (reference sequence). The CDR3 is 12 amino acids.

This clonotype was recorded only once. The V call is TRBV30, the J call TRBJ1-5; D is ambiguous. The CDR3 has 14 amino acids. Germline CDR1 and CDR2: GTSNPN and SVGIG (reference sequence). V lost 5 bases, J lost 3 bases, and 14 bases lay in between. The CDR3 spells CAWGPMSTNQPQHF. The CDR3 DNA is TGTGCCTGGGGCCCGATGAGTACCAATCAGCCCCAGCATTTT.

The sample holds one count of this clonotype. The chain uses TRBV5-1 and TRBJ2-7, with 7 bases lining up with TRBD2. The CDR3 extends over 13 amino acids. J gave up 4 bases and V 7 bases, and 8 bases lay outside the gene matches. Per the germline V gene, CDR1 is SGHRS and CDR2 is YFSETQ. The CDR3 region has the DNA TGCGCCAGCGGTTTCGGCGGGGGATACGAGCAGTACTTC. It specifies CASGFGGGYEQYF.

The V and J genes are TRBV27 and TRBJ2-3; 8 bases match TRBD2. J was trimmed by 0 bases and V by 5 bases; bases with no gene match: 7. Germline loops: CDR1 MNHEY, CDR2 SMNVEV (reference sequence). This CDR3 is 16 amino acids long. CDR3 sequence: CASSPPSGHSTDTQYF. For the CDR3, the DNA is TGTGCCAGCAGTCCTCCTAGCGGGCACAGCACAGATACGCAGTATTTT.

The V and J genes are TRBV9 and TRBJ2-1; D is possibly TRBD1 or TRBD2 (6 bases each). The V end lost 4 bases, the J end lost 0 bases, and 20 bases lay between the germline ends. Germline V lookup: CDR1 SGDLS, CDR2 YYNGEE. This CDR3 is 18 amino acids long. The CDR3 DNA reads TGTGCCAGCAGCCGAGGAGGGGGGTTAGAAAGCTCCTACAATGAGCAGTTCTTC. Protein: CASSRGGGLESSYNEQFF.

The J gene is TRBJ1-1, the V gene TRBV7-9, with D unresolved. The CDR3 is 15 amino acids. Germline V gene sequence: CDR1 SEHNR, CDR2 FQNEAQ (reference sequence). The V gene lost 5 bases and the J gene lost 0 bases, with 13 bases spanning the gap. CDR3 nucleotide sequence: TGTGCCAGCAGCGCGGCAGGAATCATGAACACTGAAGCTTTCTTT. It yields the protein CASSAAGIMNTEAFF.

The chain carries TRBV4-1 and TRBJ1-1, with TRBD1 as a possible D gene (6 bases). V dropped 8 bases and J dropped 4 bases, with 14 bases sitting between them. This CDR3 has 13 amino acids. The germline gives CDR1 MGHRA, CDR2 YSYEKL. The CDR3 region is CASGGGGGTEAFF. CDR3 coding DNA: TGCGCCAGCGGTGGGGGCGGCGGCACTGAAGCTTTCTTT.

The chain carries TRBV14 and TRBJ1-2; possibly TRBD1 for D (5 bases). With 4 bases removed from V and 1 base from J, the gap between germline ends came to 13 bases. The CDR3 extends over 15 amino acids. Germline CDR1 and CDR2: SGHDN and FVKESK. The CDR3 DNA follows: TGTGCCAGCAGCCGTCGGGGCGGGGGTAACTATGGCTACACCTTC. It is translated as CASSRRGGGNYGYTF.

The DNA of the CDR3 is TGTGCCAGTAGTATCTCTAGCGCCGACTACGAGCAGTACTTC. Translating gives CASSISSADYEQYF. This chain uses TRBV19 with TRBJ2-7, with a weak D call TRBD2 (6 bases). CDR3 length: 14 amino acids. Germline loops: CDR1 LNHDA, CDR2 SQIVND (reference sequence). Deletions cut 3 bases from V and 3 bases from J, with 12 bases between.

This chain joins TRBV6-1 and TRBJ1-1; 9 bases align to TRBD1. The CDR3 consists of 13 residues. V lost 6 bases, J lost 9 bases, and 8 bases stayed unmatched. Germline V CDR1 and CDR2: MNHNS, SASEGT. CDR3 in amino acids: CASSPSDRGKAFF. DNA for the CDR3: TGTGCCAGCAGCCCGTCCGACAGGGGGAAAGCTTTCTTT.